The 20 T cell receptor beta chains presented below share a single source sample, sequenced in a study of T cells after yellow fever vaccination. TCRdb analysed the 5' RACE reads with MiXCR anew, one entry per CDR3 protein. The sample holds 13,000 to 15,000 distinct CDR3 sequences, less than 7.5% seen once. This specimen consisted of PBMCs, either bulk or a sorted T-cell subset (CD4+, CD8+, memory, or dextramer-sorted; not recorded which), obtained on the day of the yellow fever booster vaccination. The receptors stem from a man between 18 and 29 years old who received the YFV17D yellow fever vaccine.

This clonotype showed up many times. V gene TRBV4-3 combines with J gene TRBJ2-2; the match to TRBD1 covers 11 bases. This CDR3 region has 18 residues. The V and J ends lost 4 bases and 6 bases, in that order; junction bases with no gene match: 13. The germline V gene has CDR1 LGHNA and CDR2 YSLEER. CDR3 residues: CASSPPPPGQGDAGELFF. The CDR3 DNA sequence: TGCGCCAGCAGCCCCCCCCCCCCGGGACAGGGGGACGCCGGGGAGCTGTTTTTT.

This clonotype was counted ten times or more. The rearrangement links TRBV12-3 or TRBV12-4 to TRBJ1-1; D is perhaps TRBD1 (5 bases). The V gene lost 5 bases and the J gene lost 7 bases, with 14 bases spanning the gap. CDR3 length: 13 amino acids. The CDR3 nucleotides are TGTGCCAGCAGTATGAGTGGGACCGTTGAAGCTTTCTTT. Residues: CASSMSGTVEAFF.

This clonotype showed up many times. J is TRBJ1-1 and V is TRBV7-9, with D possibly matching TRBD1 (6 bases). Looked up from germline, CDR1 is SEHNR and CDR2 is FQNEAQ (reference sequence). V lost 5 bases, J lost 5 bases, and 21 bases lay in between. The CDR3 extends over 16 amino acids. The CDR3 loop reads CASSPMLAGVKTEAFF. CDR3 nucleotides: TGTGCCAGCAGCCCCATGCTGGCAGGGGTTAAGACTGAAGCTTTCTTT. Full variable domain (remainder filled in from reference TRBV7-9 and TRBJ1-1): DTGVSQNPRHKITKRGQNVTFRCDPISEHNRLYWYRQTLGQGPEFLTYFQNEAQLEKSRLLSDRFSAERPKGSFSTLEIQRTEQGDSAMYLCASSPMLAGVKTEAFFGQGTRLTVV.

This clonotype occurred many times. The V gene is TRBV27, the J gene TRBJ2-1; either TRBD1 or TRBD2 may fit D (5 bases each). V was clipped by 3 bases and J by 8 bases, with 14 bases between them. The CDR3 totals 14 residues. Germline V gives CDR1 MNHEY, CDR2 SMNVEV (reference sequence). The CDR3: CASSFLGAGDEQFF. CDR3 coding DNA: TGTGCCAGCAGTTTTCTCGGGGCTGGGGATGAGCAGTTCTTC.

Ten or more counts support this clonotype. V usage is TRBV10-3 and J usage is TRBJ2-3, with 13 nucleotides matching TRBD2. The CDR3 sequence is 18 residues long. V lost 2 bases to trimming and J lost 1 base; unmatched junction nucleotides: 6. Germline loops: CDR1 ENHRY, CDR2 SYGVKD. The CDR3 nucleotides are TGTGCCATCAGTGAGGCCCAACTAGCGGGGGGGGGCACAGATACGCAGTATTTT. This gives the protein CAISEAQLAGGGTDTQYF.

This rearrangement joins TRBV10-3 to TRBJ2-1, with 13 bases aligning to TRBD2. Losses at the gene ends were 5 bases for V and 6 bases for J; bases not matched to a gene: 7. Germline CDR1 is ENHRY and CDR2 is SYGVKD. The CDR3 runs 16 residues. The CDR3 spells CAISSWGTSGTNEQFF. The CDR3 DNA reads TGTGCCATCAGTAGTTGGGGGACTAGCGGGACCAATGAGCAGTTCTTC.

This clonotype was counted at least ten times. CDR3 in amino acids: CASSPRTRTETQYF. Here the CDR3 DNA reads TGTGCCAGCAGCCCCCGGACACGGACAGAGACCCAGTACTTC. This chain joins TRBV9 and TRBJ2-5, with a tentative D call TRBD1 (5 bases). V lost 4 bases and J lost 4, with 14 bases in between. CDR1 is SGDLS, CDR2 YYNGEE, per germline. This CDR3 has 14 residues.

The table lists this clonotype with many counts. The CDR3 DNA sequence: TGTGCCAGCAGCCGAAATTTGGCAGCGGGGCTTCGAGAGACCCAGTACTTC. Translated: CASSRNLAAGLRETQYF. V and J are TRBV5-6 and TRBJ2-5; 7 positions match TRBD2. Per germline, CDR1 SGHDT and CDR2 YYEEEE. This CDR3 is 17 amino acids long. V shed 4 bases and J 4 bases; nucleotides not matched to a gene: 16.

This clonotype was detected many times. The CDR3 bases are TGTGCCAGCAGCTTCTGGACAGCTCCCTATGGCTACACCTTC. As protein: CASSFWTAPYGYTF. The rearrangement uses TRBV5-8 and TRBJ1-2, with D possibly being TRBD1 (6 bases). Germline values: CDR1 SGHTS, CDR2 YDEGEE. The V end lost 2 bases, the J end lost 4 bases, and 12 bases lay between the germline ends. The CDR3 extends over 14 amino acids.

This clonotype was recorded at least ten times. The J gene is TRBJ2-3, the V gene TRBV11-1; weak D call: TRBD1 (5 bases). CDR3 length: 14 residues. V gave up 4 bases and J gave up 2 bases, with 10 bases separating them. Germline values: CDR1 SGHAT, CDR2 FQDESV (reference sequence). CDR3 DNA sequence: TGTGCCAGCAGCTATGACAGATACACAGATACGCAGTATTTT. It yields the protein CASSYDRYTDTQYF.

This clonotype has at least ten counts. The gene calls are TRBV7-2 and TRBJ2-7; 7 nucleotides agree with TRBD2. This CDR3 is 16 amino acids long. CDR1 and CDR2 (germline): SGHTA, FQGNSA. The CDR3 loop reads CASSLDSGFSSGSLTV. The CDR3 DNA reads TGTGCCAGCAGCTTAGATAGTGGATTCTCTAGCGGCTCTCTCACAGTC.

This clonotype was recorded many times. The chain is built from TRBV14 and TRBJ2-1; TRBD2 might be the D (5 bases). Per germline, CDR1 SGHDN and CDR2 FVKESK. The ends were cut back, 0 bases at V and 7 bases at J, with 10 bases in the middle. The CDR3 runs 14 residues. CDR3 sequence: CASSQDFWRNEQFF. The CDR3 nucleotides are TGTGCCAGCAGCCAAGATTTTTGGAGGAATGAGCAGTTCTTC.

This clonotype was picked up many times. The rearrangement joins TRBV2 to TRBJ1-5; D remains unclear. The V gene lost 4 bases and the J gene lost 0 bases, with 7 bases spanning the gap. The CDR3 length is 14 residues. The germline CDR1 and CDR2 sequences are SNHLY and FYNNEI. The CDR3 nucleotides are TGTGCCAGCAGTGGACTTGATAGCAATCAGCCCCAGCATTTT. This translates into CASSGLDSNQPQHF.

This clonotype was seen repeatedly, ten times or more. The CDR3 spells CASSRRSGSYNEQFF. The CDR3 DNA is TGCGCCAGCAGCCGGAGGTCCGGCTCCTACAATGAGCAGTTCTTC. The genes are TRBV4-3 and TRBJ2-1, with D perhaps matching TRBD2 (5 bases). In germline, CDR1 is LGHNA, CDR2 YSLEER. The CDR3 loop spans 15 amino acids. Between the trimmed V and J ends, which lost 4 bases and 0 bases, there was a span of 10 bases.

The chain carries TRBV5-4 and TRBJ2-5; D is tentatively TRBD1 or TRBD2 (6 bases each). This CDR3 has 14 amino acids. Between the trimmed V and J ends, which lost 4 bases and 1 base, there was a span of 11 bases. The germline CDR1 and CDR2 sequences are SGHNT and YYREEE (reference sequence). CDR3 in amino acids: CASSPGGTQETQYF. As DNA, the CDR3 is TGTGCCAGCAGCCCCGGGGGCACCCAAGAGACCCAGTACTTC.

At least ten counts were recorded for this clonotype. The chain carries TRBV7-9 and TRBJ1-1; no clear D. Trimming pared 4 bases from V and 1 base from J, leaving 16 bases between. The CDR3 has 16 amino acids. Germline V lookup: CDR1 SEHNR, CDR2 FQNEAQ (reference sequence). Here the CDR3 reads CASSSGRSPRNTEAFF. The DNA for the CDR3 is TGTGCCAGCAGCTCCGGACGGAGTCCAAGGAACACTGAAGCTTTCTTT.

The chain recombines TRBV27 with TRBJ2-5, with TRBD2 matching over 7 bases. Per germline, CDR1 MNHEY and CDR2 SMNVEV (reference sequence). This CDR3 has 14 residues. Losses at the gene ends were 3 bases for V and 5 bases for J; bases not matched to a gene: 6. CDR3 protein: CASSFGSGGETQYF. In DNA form, the CDR3 reads TGTGCCAGCAGTTTTGGCTCCGGGGGGGAGACCCAGTACTTC.

This clonotype is categorized as medium-sized. The V gene is TRBV2, the J gene TRBJ2-3, with D maybe TRBD2 (7 bases). The germline gives CDR1 SNHLY, CDR2 FYNNEI. V was clipped by 4 bases and J by 4 bases, with 15 bases between them. The CDR3 is 15 amino acids. This chain's CDR3 is CASSARGASPDTQYF. The CDR3, as DNA: TGTGCCAGCAGTGCTCGGGGGGCAAGTCCAGATACGCAGTATTTT.

This clonotype was found many times. The gene calls are TRBV5-6 and TRBJ2-3, with 11 bases matching TRBD2. The CDR3 spans 16 residues. CDR1 SGHDT and CDR2 YYEEEE come from the germline V gene. The V and J ends lost 9 bases and 3 bases, in that order; junction bases with no gene match: 12. CDR3 sequence reads: CATKKLAGDATDTQYF. CDR3 DNA sequence: TGTGCCACAAAAAAACTAGCGGGAGATGCAACAGATACGCAGTATTTT.

Relative to its sample, this clonotype is medium-sized. The DNA of the CDR3 is TGCGCCAGCAGCCAAGATTGGTCGACAGGCAGCACAGATACGCAGTATTTT. It specifies CASSQDWSTGSTDTQYF. The chain combines TRBV4-3 with TRBJ2-3; D is perhaps TRBD1 (6 bases). CDR1 LGHNA and CDR2 YSLEER come from the germline V gene. Trimming stripped 0 bases from V and 0 bases from J, with 13 bases between. The CDR3 spans 17 residues.